What follows is one TCR beta chain and its context. These data come from a study of shared clonotypes between healthy human individuals. Measured with immunoSEQ multiplex PCR; TCRdb has only the in-frame clones, and not every one. The sample includes about 2.3 million clones, under 95% seen only once; the top ten take approximately 0.41%. From germline, CDR1 is MDHEN and CDR2 SYDVKM. The CDR3 totals 15 residues. V lost 5 bases and J 3 bases, leaving 14 bases between the germline ends. The J gene is TRBJ1-5, the V gene TRBV28; D might be TRBD1 (6 bases). This TCR was recovered from a man aged 18-30 years in good health. Some clones in this sample may be carry-over from other donors' samples. The sequencing input was naive CD4+ T cells from PBMCs. Described subset: CD45RA+ positively selected. The CDR3 nucleotides read TGTGCCAGCAGTCCCGCGGGGGCTGTCAATCAGCCCCAGCATTTT. Translated: CASSPAGAVNQPQHF.